Following are 32 T cell receptor beta chains from one sample sequenced in a study of multiple sclerosis patients with progressive multifocal leukoencephalopathy. Time point meaning: about a year of natalizumab therapy. Some clones are missing from TCRdb's copy, which holds only in-frame ones; the method was immunoSEQ multiplex PCR. The sample lists around 30,000 clones, almost 90% seen once, with about 1.3% in the top ten. The input for sequencing was PBMCs, taken from a patient treated with natalizumab. Source of these receptors: a human donor with multiple sclerosis.

The chain links TRBV18 to TRBJ2-3, with unresolved D. Germline-derived CDR1 and CDR2 are KGHSH and LQKENI. The V end lost 1 base, the J end lost 2 bases, and 4 bases lay between the germline ends. There are 13 residues in the CDR3. The CDR3 reads CASSPRTTDTQYF. The CDR3 nucleotides are TGTGCCAGCTCACCACGGACCACAGATACGCAGTATTTT.

V and J are TRBV10-2 and TRBJ1-1, with a possible D match to TRBD1 (6 bases). With 6 bases removed from V and 2 bases from J, the gap between germline ends came to 13 bases. The V gene's germline CDR1 is WSHSY and CDR2 SAAADI. The CDR3 covers 14 residues. Written as DNA, the CDR3 is TGCGCCAGCAGCCGGGGACAAGGAAACACTGAAGCTTTCTTT. This translates into CASSRGQGNTEAFF.

The table lists this clone with a count of one. The CDR3 is CASSLGDRGYEQYF. The CDR3 nucleotides read TGTGCCAGCAGCTTGGGGGACAGGGGTTACGAGCAGTACTTC. The chain recombines TRBV7-2 with TRBJ2-7; TRBD1 matches at 10 bases. The germline V gene has CDR1 SGHTA and CDR2 FQGNSA. The V gene end was trimmed by 3 bases and the J gene end by 4 bases; junction bases not matched to a gene: 3. The CDR3 covers 14 residues.

The V call is TRBV9, the J call TRBJ1-4; 7 nucleotides line up with TRBD1. The J segment lost 0 bases and the V segment lost 8 bases, leaving 16 bases of the junction unmatched. In germline, CDR1 is SGDLS, CDR2 YYNGEE. This CDR3 has 18 amino acids. The CDR3 loop reads CARGRETGDSPTNEKLFF. The CDR3 DNA follows: TGTGCCAGGGGGAGGGAAACAGGGGATTCTCCAACTAATGAAAAACTGTTTTTT.

The chain combines TRBV5-4 with TRBJ2-1; D is unclear. In germline, CDR1 is SGHNT, CDR2 YYREEE (reference sequence). V lost 4 bases and J lost 5, with 13 bases in between. The CDR3 runs 14 residues. In nucleotides, the CDR3 is TGTGCCAGCAGCCCGAGGAGCGACCACAATGAGCAGTTCTTC. Amino acids: CASSPRSDHNEQFF.

The chain is built from TRBV4-1 and TRBJ2-5; D is perhaps TRBD2 (5 bases). V was clipped by 1 base and J by 2 bases, with 8 bases between them. The CDR3 runs to 14 residues. Germline assignment: CDR1 MGHRA and CDR2 YSYEKL. The CDR3 sequence is CASSQVRGQETQYF. The CDR3 DNA reads TGCGCCAGCAGCCAAGTACGGGGACAAGAGACCCAGTACTTC.

The CDR3 here is CATGTGNTEAFF. The CDR3 DNA follows: TGTGCCACCGGTACAGGGAACACTGAAGCTTTCTTT. The chain combines TRBV10-3 with TRBJ1-1; D might be TRBD1 (5 bases). The CDR3 spans 12 residues. Germline CDR1 is ENHRY and CDR2 is SYGVKD. Trimming cost V 10 bases and J 1 base, with 10 bases left between them.

The chain carries TRBV5-6 and TRBJ1-1; D ambiguous. Per germline, CDR1 SGHDT and CDR2 YYEEEE. V lost 6 bases and J lost 1, with 22 bases in between. The CDR3 is 17 amino acids. The CDR3 nucleotides read TGTGCCAGCAACAAGGAGCCAGGAGTCCGGGGGAACACTGAAGCTTTCTTT. It specifies CASNKEPGVRGNTEAFF.

This chain uses TRBV7-8 with TRBJ2-5, with D tentatively TRBD2 (6 bases). Germline CDR1 reads SGHVS; CDR2 reads FQNEAQ. The CDR3 is 15 residues long. V was clipped by 6 bases and J by 2 bases, with 16 bases between them. For the CDR3, the DNA is TGTGCCAGCAGGCCGCGGGGTCTGCTACAAGAGACCCAGTACTTC. This gives the protein CASRPRGLLQETQYF.

The chain uses TRBV27 and TRBJ1-2; 7 bases fit TRBD1. V lost 8 bases and J lost 3; bases outside the gene matches: 18. Germline lookup yields CDR1 MNHEY and CDR2 SMNVEV (reference sequence). CDR3 length: 17 residues. For the CDR3, the DNA is TGTGCCAGCGGACGACAGGGAGCCTCTCTTCCCTACTATGGCTACACCTTC. This encodes CASGRQGASLPYYGYTF.

This chain uses TRBV7-9 with TRBJ2-7; no reliable D call. The V end was cut by 1 base, the J end by 9 bases, with 19 bases between. Germline-derived CDR1 and CDR2 are SEHNR and FQNEAQ (reference sequence). This CDR3 is 15 amino acids long. As DNA, the CDR3 is TGTGCCAGCAGCTTAGGCCAGGTCGTCCCAAGTGGGCAGTACTTC. Amino acids: CASSLGQVVPSGQYF.

J is TRBJ1-1 and V is TRBV6-5; tentatively, D is TRBD1 (6 bases). The CDR3 is made up of 14 amino acids. Germline values: CDR1 MNHEY, CDR2 SVGAGI. Trimming stripped 2 bases from V and 4 bases from J, with 11 bases between. The CDR3 bases are TGTGCCAGCAGTTACGGGGGGGCGGGCACTGAAGCTTTCTTT. Its translation is CASSYGGAGTEAFF.

The V call is TRBV7-9, the J call TRBJ2-1, with 8 bases fitting TRBD1. Germline CDR1 is SEHNR and CDR2 is FQNEAQ (reference sequence). The V gene end was trimmed by 4 bases and the J gene end by 3 bases; junction bases not matched to a gene: 5. This CDR3 spans 15 amino acids. The CDR3 DNA sequence: TGTGCCAGCAGCTATCCGGGACAGGTCTACAATGAGCAGTTCTTC. Its protein product is CASSYPGQVYNEQFF.

The chain is built from TRBV7-2 and TRBJ2-1; 7 positions agree with TRBD1. The CDR3 has 16 residues. The junction had 4 bases not matched to a gene; V was cut back by 2 bases and J by 0 bases. Per germline, CDR1 SGHTA and CDR2 FQGNSA. Here the CDR3 reads CASSLLGGSSYNEQFF. The DNA for the CDR3 is TGTGCCAGCAGCTTATTAGGGGGCAGCTCCTACAATGAGCAGTTCTTC.

This chain links TRBV7-3 with TRBJ1-1; 8 bases are shared with TRBD1. Per the germline V gene, CDR1 is SGHTA and CDR2 is FQGTGA. The CDR3 has 15 amino acids. After removal of 5 bases from V and 6 bases from J, the junction contained 11 bases not matched to a gene. This CDR3 reads CASSPQTGGSAEAFF. The CDR3 DNA sequence: TGTGCCAGCAGCCCCCAAACAGGGGGTTCGGCTGAAGCTTTCTTT. Looking up the rest from reference TRBV7-3 and TRBJ1-1 gives the full variable domain: GAGVSQTPSNKVTEKGKYVELRCDPISGHTALYWYRQSLGQGPEFLIYFQGTGAADDSGLPNDRFFAVRPEGSVSTLKIQRTERGDSAVYLCASSPQTGGSAEAFFGQGTRLTVV.

This chain uses TRBV15 with TRBJ2-3; TRBD2 aligns across 9 bases. This CDR3 region has 15 residues. The V and J ends lost 4 bases and 6 bases, in that order; junction bases with no gene match: 8. Germline V gives CDR1 LNHNV, CDR2 YYDKDF (reference sequence). CDR3 loop: CATSTLAGVKDTQYF. The CDR3 DNA follows: TGTGCCACCAGCACATTAGCGGGGGTAAAGGATACGCAGTATTTT.

The V and J genes are TRBV7-2 and TRBJ2-2, with D perhaps TRBD1 (6 bases). Germline CDR1 and CDR2: SGHTA and FQGNSA. The germline V and J ends were trimmed by 3 bases and 9 bases, with 8 bases remaining between them. CDR3 length: 12 residues. The CDR3 region is CASSLWGRELFF. In DNA, the CDR3 is TGTGCCAGCAGCTTGTGGGGGCGGGAGCTGTTTTTT.

This clone was seen only once. V and J are TRBV19 and TRBJ2-7; D may be TRBD1 (6 bases). The CDR3 has 19 residues. Germline V gene data show CDR1 as LNHDA and CDR2 as SQIVND (reference sequence). Trimming shortened V by 3 bases and J by 1 base, and 25 bases separated the two germline ends. In DNA, the CDR3 is TGTGCCAGTAGTATTTTGGTCAGACCCGACACAGGACAGTCCTACGAGCAGTACTTC. Its translation: CASSILVRPDTGQSYEQYF.

The gene calls are TRBV5-1 and TRBJ2-1; TRBD1 might be the D (6 bases). The CDR3 spans 13 residues. Germline V lookup: CDR1 SGHRS, CDR2 YFSETQ. The V and J ends lost 2 bases and 4 bases respectively, with 7 bases between them. As DNA, the CDR3 is TGCGCCAGCAGCTTACAGGGATACAATGAGCAGTTCTTC. Its translation is CASSLQGYNEQFF.

The chain joins TRBV6-6 to TRBJ1-1; D unresolved. The CDR3 spans 13 residues. Germline CDR1 MNHNY, CDR2 SVGAGI (reference sequence). The V end lost 7 bases, the J end lost 1 base, and 10 bases lay between the germline ends. The CDR3 is CASNELPNTEAFF. In nucleotides, the CDR3 is TGTGCCAGCAACGAGTTGCCGAACACTGAAGCTTTCTTT.

The V gene is TRBV5-6, the J gene TRBJ1-5; TRBD1 is a possible D gene (6 bases). V dropped 4 bases and J dropped 1 base, with 15 bases sitting between them. The CDR3 has 16 amino acids. Germline V gene lookup returns CDR1 SGHDT and CDR2 YYEEEE. CDR3 nucleotide sequence: TGTGCCAGCAGCCAAGGGGGGGCGCGGAGCAATCAGCCCCAGCATTTT. Translating it yields CASSQGGARSNQPQHF.

CDR3 nucleotides: TGTGCCAGCAACACCTTCGGGGGGACTACGGAGGAGCTGTTTTTT. Translation gives CASNTFGGTTEELFF. This sequence joins TRBV9 and TRBJ2-2; 7 bases map to TRBD2. CDR1 and CDR2 (germline): SGDLS, YYNGEE. Trimming cost V 6 bases and J 10 bases; bases outside gene matches: 15. The CDR3 extends over 15 amino acids.

The chain joins TRBV18 to TRBJ1-6; 9 nucleotides agree with TRBD1. V shed 3 bases and J 9 bases; nucleotides not matched to a gene: 9. CDR1 KGHSH and CDR2 LQKENI come from the germline V gene. CDR3 size: 16 residues. CDR3 sequence reads: CASSPTSGTGISPLHF. For the CDR3, the DNA is TGTGCCAGCTCACCTACCTCCGGGACAGGGATTTCACCCCTCCACTTT.

This clone was seen more than once but under ten times. The genes are TRBV21-1 and TRBJ1-1; the listed D gene, TRBD1, was not tested against the DNA. TRBV21-1 counts as a pseudogene. The CDR3 extends over 19 amino acids. The CDR3 coding sequence is TGTGCCAGCAGCAGGGGGCCACAGGGGGCGCAGATGATGTTCACTGAAGCTTTCTTT. Protein: CASSRGPQGAQMMFTEAFF.

This clone was recorded once. The chain employs TRBV10-1 and TRBJ2-1, with 8 bases that match TRBD2. The ends lost 2 bases at V and 9 bases at J; junction bases unmatched: 9. Germline CDR1 WNHNN, CDR2 SYGVQD (reference sequence). The CDR3 is 15 residues long. The CDR3 reads CASSERGGWNSEQFF. CDR3 DNA: TGCGCCAGCAGTGAGCGGGGGGGCTGGAATTCTGAGCAGTTCTTC.

The genes are TRBV6-4 and TRBJ2-7, with no clear D. The germline V gene encodes CDR1 MRHNA and CDR2 SNTAGT. Deletions cut 0 bases from V and 7 bases from J, with 10 bases between. This CDR3 is 13 amino acids long. For the CDR3, the DNA is TGTGCCAGCAGTGACTCATGGGGTCGAGAGCAGTACTTC. Its translation: CASSDSWGREQYF.

This clone was seen a handful of times. The V call is TRBV7-6, the J call TRBJ1-6; D is unclear. Germline V gives CDR1 SGHVS, CDR2 FNYEAQ. Trimming removed 3 bases at V and 7 bases at J, with 7 bases between. The CDR3 has 13 amino acids. The CDR3 DNA sequence: TGTGCCAGCAGCTTGGGAGCGAATTCACCCCTCCACTTT. Its protein is CASSLGANSPLHF.

This chain links TRBV20-1 with TRBJ2-5, with D possibly being TRBD2 (5 bases). The CDR3 sequence is 11 residues long. V lost 7 bases to trimming and J lost 2 bases, with 8 bases between them. CDR1 and CDR2 (germline): DFQATT, SNEGSKA (reference sequence). The CDR3: CSVERQETQYF. The DNA for the CDR3 is TGCAGTGTCGAGCGGCAAGAGACCCAGTACTTC.

The V call is TRBV5-6, the J call TRBJ2-7, with 7 bases matching TRBD1. The CDR3 extends over 12 amino acids. Germline values: CDR1 SGHDT, CDR2 YYEEEE. V shed 0 bases and J 6 bases; nucleotides not matched to a gene: 0. The CDR3 region has the DNA TGTGCCAGCAGCTTGGACAGGGGCGAGCAGTACTTC. It yields the protein CASSLDRGEQYF.

This CDR3 is CASSRGSYEQYF. In DNA, the CDR3 is TGTGCCAGCAGCAGAGGGTCCTACGAGCAGTACTTC. The J gene is TRBJ2-7, the V gene TRBV7-2; maybe TRBD2 (5 bases). The CDR3 is 12 residues long. Trimming took off 5 bases at V and 1 base at J, with 6 bases between the two ends. Germline CDR1 and CDR2: SGHTA and FQGNSA. Variable domain in full (rest from reference TRBV7-2 and TRBJ2-7): GAGVSQSPSNKVTEKGKDVELRCDPISGHTALYWYRQSLGQGLEFLIYFQGNSAPDKSGLPSDRFSAERTGGSVSTLTIQRTQQEDSAVYLCASSRGSYEQYFGPGTRLTVT.

J is TRBJ1-1 and V is TRBV28; D is perhaps TRBD1 (5 bases). Germline V lookup: CDR1 MDHEN, CDR2 SYDVKM. This CDR3 is 14 amino acids long. Trimming stripped 1 base from V and 4 bases from J, with 10 bases between. CDR3 residues: CASSLSGGITEAFF. CDR3 bases: TGTGCCAGCAGTTTATCGGGGGGGATCACTGAAGCTTTCTTT.

The chain is built from TRBV5-8 and TRBJ1-2, with 7 bases fitting TRBD1. Germline CDR1 SGHTS, CDR2 YDEGEE. The junction had 5 bases not matched to a gene; V was cut back by 1 base and J by 2 bases. The CDR3 is 15 residues long. The CDR3 bases are TGTGCCAGCAGCTTGATTCTCAGGGGGAACTATGGCTACACCTTC. Its translation: CASSLILRGNYGYTF.